The entry below describes one TCR beta chain. Germline CDR1 SGHDT, CDR2 YYEEEE. The CDR3 has 17 amino acids. With 0 bases clipped from V and 7 bases from J, the junction kept 11 bases outside the gene matches. Peripheral blood and lesional scalp punch biopsies came from alopecia areata patients. RNA was extracted and reverse transcribed into cDNA as the sequencing template. Sequencing used immunoSEQ multiplex PCR; TCRdb keeps in-frame clones, though not all of them. Here the sample spans fewer than 200,000 clones, 59% being singletons. This entry belongs to a study of CD8+ T cells in alopecia areata. This chain joins TRBV5-6 and TRBJ2-5; 11 bases are shared with TRBD2. Sequenced material: CD4+ T cells sorted from blood, taken at week 0. This clonotype was sampled from a human donor with alopecia areata. The CDR3 DNA is TGTGCCAGCAGCTTGGCCCCTAGCGGGGGGAACGCGGGGACCCAGTACTTC. Translating gives CASSLAPSGGNAGTQYF.